This TCR beta chain stems from a study of regulatory T cells in long-lasting Graves disease. Study details: Antithyroid drugs had been given to newly diagnosed Graves' patients for under 3 months.

As to time point: newly diagnosed GD, antithyroid drugs for less than 3 months. RNA extracted from PBMCs served as the sequencing template. The authors built TCR beta libraries using iRepertoire HTBI primers and Arm-PCR of CDR3 regions. TCRdb re-called the multiplex PCR reads with MiXCR, one entry per CDR3 protein. The profile covers roughly 380,000 distinct CDR3 sequences, with approximately 16% appearing a single time and roughly 27% taken by the ten largest. Looked up from germline, CDR1 is SGHTA and CDR2 is FQGNSA. This CDR3 is built from 14 residues. V dropped 2 bases and J dropped 5 bases, with 12 bases sitting between them. This same sample was also taken into another study, of T cells in Graves' hyperthyroidism and ophthalmopathy. As that study records: Most clonotypes expanded in thyroid above 0.001 were likewise present in blood. Separation of ophthalmopathy from stable hyperthyroidism was achieved by a 13 V-J model. The model's output predicted ophthalmopathy at a median of about 6.5 months prior to onset.

The receptor was derived from a man aged 35-49 years with Graves disease. The chain uses TRBV7-2 and TRBJ2-5; weak D call: TRBD1 (5 bases). Sequencing used peripheral blood mononuclear cells (PBMCs), obtained at new diagnosis, from a patient treated with antithyroid drugs. The CDR3 is CASSLSRVGETQYF. Written as DNA, the CDR3 is TGTGCCAGCAGCTTATCCAGGGTAGGGGAGACCCAGTACTTC.